Described below is a single T cell receptor (beta chain) sequence and its context. Its antigen is not identified. The source of the sample is a study of shared clonotypes between healthy human individuals. CD8 cells classed as naive were CD45RO-negative and positively selected for CCR7, excluding terminally differentiated effector memory CD45RA+ cells. Trimming took 2 bases from V and 4 from J, leaving 11 bases between them. The CDR3 is 14 residues long. Germline assignment: CDR1 LGHNA and CDR2 YSLEER. Broader study findings: Sequencing depth was predicted to influence how clonotypes are shared among donors.

Measured with immunoSEQ multiplex PCR; TCRdb has only the in-frame clones, and not every one. The profile shows about 2.1 million clones, 90% to 95% of them singletons. This chain connects TRBV4-3 to TRBJ1-2; weak D call: TRBD1 (5 bases). Sequenced: naive CD8+ T cells from PBMCs. The sequence derives from a man aged 18 to 30 in good health. Some clones in this sample may be carry-over from other donors' samples. CDR3 sequence (DNA): TGCGCCAGCAGCCAACAGGGCATCGCCTATGGCTACACCTTC. It is translated as CASSQQGIAYGYTF.